The clone carrying this TCR beta chain was picked up one time. The target antigen is unknown. The study ran its PCR with 60 Vbeta and 13 Jbeta primers. Clones were sequenced by immunoSEQ multiplex PCR, and TCRdb holds only the in-frame ones, with some missing. The repertoire consists of approximately 150,000 clones, with approximately 80% occurring once and the leading ten covering around 6.7%. The source of the sample is a study of cytomegalovirus exposure and HLA in healthy donors. Looking at the study overall: Among the roughly 430 genotyped donors, approximately 80% were placed in the Caucasian-associated ancestry cluster.

Study conclusions and caveats: Several of the most significant clusters appeared, in a later analysis, to be linked to common viral pathogens. Excluded: some indistinguishable V segments such as TRBV6-2 and TRBV6-3. In presence/absence analyses, roughly uniform sequencing depth across donors was assumed.

The V gene's germline CDR1 is MNHEY and CDR2 SMNVEV (reference sequence). V lost 5 bases, J lost 6 bases, and 14 bases lay in between. The CDR3 has 14 amino acids. The specimen was PBMCs. The chain carries TRBV27 and TRBJ1-5; the D gene is possibly TRBD1 (6 bases). The clonotype originates from a woman aged 25 to 45 in good health and CMV-seropositive. Here the CDR3 reads CASSPFGGAQPQHF. The CDR3 nucleotides read TGTGCCAGCAGTCCGTTCGGGGGGGCTCAGCCCCAGCATTTT.